This entry describes one TCR beta chain. This sample was included in a study of blood T cell repertoires in COVID-19. Study background: Samples of COVID-19 (acute and convalescent) were obtained from the United States, Italy and Spain. In each case, the material was cDNA or gDNA derived from T cells, B-cell-depleted T cells, or PBMCs.

Recruitment covered roughly 22 US areas and drew participants whose ages spanned about 18 to 100 years. Profiled with immunoSEQ multiplex PCR; TCRdb holds only in-frame clones, not every one. The table has about 200,000 clones, roughly 87% seen once. Trimming shortened V by 1 base and J by 5 bases, and 6 bases separated the two germline ends. The germline V gene has CDR1 GTSNPN and CDR2 SVGIG (reference sequence). The CDR3 consists of 11 residues. V is TRBV30 and J is TRBJ2-7, with D maybe TRBD1 (5 bases). Sequenced input: PBMCs or T cells enriched from blood (not recorded which). This TCR derives from a woman aged 25 to 39 who had recovered from COVID-19. DNA of the CDR3: TGTGCCTGGAGTGCAGGGAACGAGCAGTACTTC. Translation: CAWSAGNEQYF.